This T cell receptor (beta chain) was documented in a study of shared clonotypes between healthy human individuals. Study conclusions and caveats: Four donors held about 4.5% of naive CD4 clonotypes in common. Rarefaction showed that sequencing of sorted subsets was incomplete (despite large depth).

Here immunoSEQ multiplex PCR was the method, and the copy in TCRdb shows in-frame clones only, minus some. The sample contains 2,500,000 or so clones, 85% to 95% of which appear only once. The CDR3 runs 14 residues. V lost 5 bases to trimming and J lost 8 bases, with 18 bases between them. The germline V gene has CDR1 SGHTA and CDR2 FQGNSA. This clone is a singleton in its sample. What it binds is unknown. Other nucleotide sequences from this sample produce the same CDR3. Caucasian adults living in Nashville, Tennessee, provided all samples. Sample: naive CD4+ T cells from PBMCs. The subset denotes: CD45RA+ positively selected. This chain uses TRBV7-2 with TRBJ1-2; unclear D gene. The sequence derives from a man aged 18 to 35 in good health. Some clones in this sample may be carry-over from other donors' samples. CDR3 sequence (DNA): TGTGCCAGCAGCAAAACGACGCGGGAGTGGGGCTACACCTTC. Its translation: CASSKTTREWGYTF. Full variable domain (remainder filled in from reference TRBV7-2 and TRBJ1-2): GAGVSQSPSNKVTEKGKDVELRCDPISGHTALYWYRQSLGQGLEFLIYFQGNSAPDKSGLPSDRFSAERTGGSVSTLTIQRTQQEDSAVYLCASSKTTREWGYTFGSGTRLTVV.